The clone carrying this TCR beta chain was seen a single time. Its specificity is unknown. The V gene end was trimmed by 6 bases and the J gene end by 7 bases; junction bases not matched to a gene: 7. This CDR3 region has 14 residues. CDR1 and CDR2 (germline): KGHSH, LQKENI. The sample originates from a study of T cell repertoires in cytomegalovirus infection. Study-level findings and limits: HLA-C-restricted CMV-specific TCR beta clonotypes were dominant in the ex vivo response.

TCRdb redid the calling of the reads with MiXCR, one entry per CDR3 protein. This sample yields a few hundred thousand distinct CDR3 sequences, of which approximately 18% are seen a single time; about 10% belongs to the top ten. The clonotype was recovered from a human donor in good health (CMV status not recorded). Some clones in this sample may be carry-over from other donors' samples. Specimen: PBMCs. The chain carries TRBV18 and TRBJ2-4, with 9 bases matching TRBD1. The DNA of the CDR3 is TGTGCCAGCTCGCGGGACAGGGAATCGAACATTCAGTACTTC. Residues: CASSRDRESNIQYF.